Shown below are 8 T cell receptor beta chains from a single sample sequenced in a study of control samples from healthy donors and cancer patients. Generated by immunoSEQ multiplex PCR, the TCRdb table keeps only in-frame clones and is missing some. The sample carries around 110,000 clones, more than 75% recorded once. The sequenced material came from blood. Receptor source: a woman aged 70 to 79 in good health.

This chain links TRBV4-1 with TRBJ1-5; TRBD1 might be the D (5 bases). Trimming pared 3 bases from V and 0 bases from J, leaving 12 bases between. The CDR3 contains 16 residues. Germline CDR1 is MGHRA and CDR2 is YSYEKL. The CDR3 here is CASSQEGPDSNQPQHF. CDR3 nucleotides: TGCGCCAGCAGCCAGGAGGGACCCGATAGCAATCAGCCCCAGCATTTT.

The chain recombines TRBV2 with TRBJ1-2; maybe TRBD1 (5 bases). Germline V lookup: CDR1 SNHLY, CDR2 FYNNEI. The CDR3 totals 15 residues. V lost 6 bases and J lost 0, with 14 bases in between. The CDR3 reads CASRSQGEPNYGYTF. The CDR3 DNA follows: TGTGCCAGCAGAAGCCAGGGTGAACCTAACTATGGCTACACCTTC.

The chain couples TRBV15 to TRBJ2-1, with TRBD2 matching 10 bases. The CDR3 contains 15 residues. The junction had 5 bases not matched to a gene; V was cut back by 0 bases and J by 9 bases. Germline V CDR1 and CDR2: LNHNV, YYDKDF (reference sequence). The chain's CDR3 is CATSRESGGAGEQFF. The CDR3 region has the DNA TGTGCCACCAGCAGAGAGAGCGGGGGGGCCGGTGAGCAGTTCTTC.

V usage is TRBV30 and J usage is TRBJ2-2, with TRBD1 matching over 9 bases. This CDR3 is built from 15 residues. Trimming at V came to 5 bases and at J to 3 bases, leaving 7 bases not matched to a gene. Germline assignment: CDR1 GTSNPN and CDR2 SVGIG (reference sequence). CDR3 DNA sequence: TGTGCCTGGCGGAACAGGGGGCTGGACACCGGGGAGCTGTTTTTT. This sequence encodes CAWRNRGLDTGELFF.

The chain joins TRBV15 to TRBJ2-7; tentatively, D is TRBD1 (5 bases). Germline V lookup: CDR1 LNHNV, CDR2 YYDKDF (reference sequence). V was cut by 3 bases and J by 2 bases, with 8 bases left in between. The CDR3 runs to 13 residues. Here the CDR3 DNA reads TGTGCCACCAGCAGGGACACCGCCTACGAGCAGTACTTC. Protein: CATSRDTAYEQYF. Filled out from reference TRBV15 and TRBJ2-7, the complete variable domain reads DAMVIQNPRYQVTQFGKPVTLSCSQTLNHNVMYWYQQKSSQAPKLLFHYYDKDFNNEADTPDNFQSRRPNTSFCFLDIRSPGLGDTAMYLCATSRDTAYEQYFGPGTRLTVT.

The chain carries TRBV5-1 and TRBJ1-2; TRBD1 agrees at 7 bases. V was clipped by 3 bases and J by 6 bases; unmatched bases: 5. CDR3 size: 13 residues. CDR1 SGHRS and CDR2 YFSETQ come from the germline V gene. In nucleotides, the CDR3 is TGCGCCAGCAGCTCTGGACAGGCGGATGGCTACACCTTC. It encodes CASSSGQADGYTF. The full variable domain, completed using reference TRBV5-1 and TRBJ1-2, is KAGVTQTPRYLIKTRGQQVTLSCSPISGHRSVSWYQQTPGQGLQFLFEYFSETQRNKGNFPGRFSGRQFSNSRSEMNVSTLELGDSALYLCASSSGQADGYTFGSGTRLTVV.

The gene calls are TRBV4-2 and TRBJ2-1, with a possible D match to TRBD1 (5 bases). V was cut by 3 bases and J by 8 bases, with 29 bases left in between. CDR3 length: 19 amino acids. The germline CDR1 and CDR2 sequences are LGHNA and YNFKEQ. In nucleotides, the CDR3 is TGTGCCAGCAGCCAGCAAGCTACTAAGGGCCATAGGGGTCGACATGAGCAGTTCTTC. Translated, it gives CASSQQATKGHRGRHEQFF.

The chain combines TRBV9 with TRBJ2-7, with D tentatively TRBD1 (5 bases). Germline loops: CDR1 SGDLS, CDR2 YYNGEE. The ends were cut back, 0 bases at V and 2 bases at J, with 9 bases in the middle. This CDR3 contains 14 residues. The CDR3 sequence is CASSVDQGTYEQYF. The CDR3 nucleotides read TGTGCCAGCAGCGTAGACCAGGGCACCTACGAGCAGTACTTC.